The clone carrying this T cell receptor (beta chain) was observed a single time. Looked up from germline, CDR1 is SGHRS and CDR2 is YFSETQ. This CDR3 contains 16 residues. V was pared by 3 bases and J by 6 bases, with 15 bases of the junction left unmatched. The data are from a study of cytomegalovirus exposure and HLA in healthy donors. PCR employed 60 Vbeta and 13 Jbeta primers. TCRdb's copy holds only in-frame clones and misses some; the assay was immunoSEQ multiplex PCR. The sample holds about 110,000 clones, approximately 69% seen once. The TCR originated in a man between 25 and 39 years old in good health and CMV-seronegative. Sequenced: PBMCs. J is TRBJ2-7 and V is TRBV5-1; 7 bases are shared with TRBD2. The CDR3 nucleotides read TGCGCCAGCAGCTGGGGTTGGACTAGTCAGTCGGTCGAGCAGTACTTC. Translation gives CASSWGWTSQSVEQYF.